This T cell receptor beta chain was documented in a study of OX40 agonist ivuxolimab in advanced cancers. Overall study: Partial responses were achieved by three patients, of whom one had hepatocellular carcinoma and two had cutaneous melanoma. Study results and caveats: In a subset of nonresponders, normalized T-cell clonal expansion was also low.

The germline V gene encodes CDR1 GTSNPN and CDR2 SVGIG (reference sequence). The CDR3 contains 16 residues. V shed 4 bases and J 4 bases; nucleotides not matched to a gene: 9. Profiled with immunoSEQ multiplex PCR; TCRdb holds only in-frame clones, not every one. The data show roughly 57,000 clones, around 84% seen once. Points on this clone: What it binds is unknown.

Peripheral blood came from all dose cohorts at three timepoints. The sequencing used CD4+ or CD8+ T cells sorted from blood, collected in a trial of the OX40 agonist ivuxolimab. This rearrangement joins TRBV30 to TRBJ2-1, with TRBD2 matching over 11 bases. This clonotype was obtained from an adult with an advanced solid tumor such as melanoma, head and neck, liver or kidney cancer. The CDR3 DNA follows: TGTGCCTGGACCTCCACTAGCGGGAGTTTGTACAATGAGCAGTTCTTC. It codes for CAWTSTSGSLYNEQFF.